This T cell receptor beta chain came from a study of control samples from healthy donors and cancer patients. Some clones are missing from TCRdb's copy, which holds only in-frame ones; the method was immunoSEQ multiplex PCR. The table records some 76,000 clones, nearly 90% of them present only once. This CDR3 is 17 amino acids long. Trimming left V 3 bases short and J 3 bases short, with 17 bases between. From germline, CDR1 is SGHVS and CDR2 FNYEAQ. Sequencing was done on a sample of PBMCs. This clonotype was sampled from a man aged 55 to 70 with lung cancer. The rearrangement uses TRBV7-6 and TRBJ2-2; the D gene is possibly TRBD1 (6 bases). CDR3 sequence reads: CASSFLWAGADTGELFF. CDR3 coding DNA: TGTGCCAGCAGCTTCCTATGGGCAGGGGCCGACACCGGGGAGCTGTTTTTT. The variable domain in full, completed from reference TRBV7-6 and TRBJ2-2, reads GAGVSQSPRYKVTKRGQDVALRCDPISGHVSLYWYRQALGQGPEFLTYFNYEAQQDKSGLPNDRFSAERPEGSISTLTIQRTEQRDSAMYRCASSFLWAGADTGELFFGEGSRLTVL.